These 20 T cell receptor beta chains originate from one sample sequenced in a study of blood T cell repertoires in COVID-19 (dated by TCRdb to about 2020). The library was made by the immunoSEQ multiplex PCR assay. Sourced from immuneACCESS, this table was stored by TCRdb with only in-frame sequences that have V and J called. A share of the clones is absent; for the studies checked, an unresolved V gene accounts for under half, and the remainder has no known explanation. The table for this sample lists some 260,000 clones; less than 85% of them were counted only once. Around 2.9% of the sample is held by the ten biggest clonotypes. The sample comprised peripheral blood. These receptors were collected from a woman aged 18-35 years with acute or convalescent COVID-19.

The J gene is TRBJ2-2, the V gene TRBV24-1, with 9 bases identical to TRBD1. V lost 4 bases and J lost 2; bases outside the gene matches: 13. Germline V gene lookup returns CDR1 KGHDR and CDR2 SFDVKD. There are 19 residues in the CDR3. The CDR3 coding sequence is TGTGCCACCAGTGACCCGATGACAGGGGGGATCCTAAACACCGGGGAGCTGTTTTTT. Its translation is CATSDPMTGGILNTGELFF.

This rearrangement joins TRBV10-3 to TRBJ1-1, with 11 bases aligning to TRBD1. CDR1 and CDR2 from the germline V gene are ENHRY and SYGVKD. Trimming took 10 bases from V and 7 from J; bases not matched to a gene: 14. CDR3 size: 15 residues. This CDR3 reads CATTKGTGGGLEAFF. CDR3 nucleotide sequence: TGTGCCACTACAAAAGGGACAGGGGGTGGGCTTGAAGCTTTCTTT.

The CDR3 nucleotides are TGTGCCAGCAGCGTAGCTACAGGGGCTGGATACGAGCAGTACTTC. Translation: CASSVATGAGYEQYF. This chain links TRBV9 with TRBJ2-7; the match to TRBD1 covers 7 bases. Unmatched junction bases numbered 7, after V lost 0 bases and J lost 4 bases. This CDR3 comprises 15 residues. Germline-derived CDR1 and CDR2 are SGDLS and YYNGEE. Together with reference TRBV9 and TRBJ2-7, the CDR3 gives the full variable domain: DSGVTQTPKHLITATGQRVTLRCSPRSGDLSVYWYQQSLDQGLQFLIQYYNGEERAKGNILERFSAQQFPDLHSELNLSSLELGDSALYFCASSVATGAGYEQYFGPGTRLTVT.

The V gene is TRBV29-1, the J gene TRBJ2-7, with 8 positions matching TRBD1. The CDR3 is 15 amino acids. Germline values: CDR1 SQVTM, CDR2 ANQGSEA. With 3 bases clipped from V and 4 bases from J, the junction kept 11 bases outside the gene matches. The CDR3 DNA is TGCAGCGTTGAGGATTCGCAGGGGGCTGGGTACGAGCAGTACTTC. Protein: CSVEDSQGAGYEQYF.

V is TRBV27 and J is TRBJ2-1; 11 bases fit TRBD2. Trimming cost V 6 bases and J 4 bases; bases outside gene matches: 8. CDR3 length equals 16 residues. Germline-derived CDR1 and CDR2 are MNHEY and SMNVEV (reference sequence). CDR3 residues: CASRSSGTSGYNEQFF. CDR3 bases: TGTGCCAGCAGGTCCTCCGGGACTAGCGGATACAATGAGCAGTTCTTC.

The rearrangement links TRBV28 to TRBJ2-3; TRBD2 agrees at 10 bases. The J segment lost 2 bases and the V segment lost 3 bases, leaving 11 bases of the junction unmatched. This CDR3 contains 18 residues. Germline CDR1 and CDR2: MDHEN and SYDVKM. The CDR3 DNA reads as TGTGCCAGCAGTTTCCCTCTTAAACTAGCGGGATCCACAGATACGCAGTATTTT. Encoded protein: CASSFPLKLAGSTDTQYF. The complete variable domain, with remaining parts taken from reference TRBV28 and TRBJ2-3, reads DVKVTQSSRYLVKRTGEKVFLECVQDMDHENMFWYRQDPGLGLRLIYFSYDVKMKEKGDIPEGYSVSREKKERFSLILESASTNQTSMYLCASSFPLKLAGSTDTQYFGPGTRLTVL.

This sequence joins TRBV3-1 (or the pseudogene TRBV3-2) and TRBJ2-3; D may be TRBD2 (6 bases). CDR3 length: 16 amino acids. Germline loops: CDR1 LGHDT, CDR2 YNNKEL (reference sequence). V dropped 4 bases and J dropped 4 bases, with 18 bases sitting between them. The CDR3 sequence: CASSRLAGSPSDTQYF. Here the CDR3 DNA reads TGTGCCAGCAGCCGATTAGCCGGGAGTCCCTCAGATACGCAGTATTTT.

This chain connects TRBV28 to TRBJ2-7, with a tentative D call TRBD2 (6 bases). Trimming removed 2 bases at V and 0 bases at J, with 14 bases between. The germline CDR1 and CDR2 sequences are MDHEN and SYDVKM. This CDR3 comprises 16 residues. CDR3 loop: CASSLISGYSSYEQYF. CDR3 DNA: TGTGCCAGCAGTTTAATAAGCGGGTATAGCTCCTACGAGCAGTACTTC.

This clone showed up just a few times. The chain carries TRBV29-1 and TRBJ2-2, with 7 bases lining up with TRBD2. Per the germline V gene, CDR1 is SQVTM and CDR2 is ANQGSEA. The ends lost 6 bases at V and 6 bases at J; junction bases unmatched: 7. The CDR3 is 13 amino acids. The CDR3 region is CSVGGGVSGELFF. The DNA of the CDR3 is TGCAGCGTCGGGGGAGGGGTTTCCGGGGAGCTGTTTTTT.

The genes are TRBV7-3 and TRBJ2-1; weak D call: TRBD2 (6 bases). The CDR3 extends over 13 amino acids. CDR1 and CDR2 (germline): SGHTA, FQGTGA. The ends were cut back, 4 bases at V and 7 bases at J, with 11 bases in the middle. CDR3 protein: CASSWDSMNEQFF. CDR3 DNA: TGTGCCAGCAGCTGGGACTCAATGAATGAGCAGTTCTTC.

This rearrangement joins TRBV4-3 to TRBJ2-1; 11 nucleotides align to TRBD2. Germline CDR1 and CDR2: LGHNA and YSLEER. The CDR3 length is 18 residues. Losses at the gene ends were 0 bases for V and 12 bases for J; bases not matched to a gene: 16. The CDR3 coding sequence is TGCGCCAGCAGCCAAGATTCCACGACTAGCGGGACCTTTGTTGCGCAGTTCTTC. Translated, it gives CASSQDSTTSGTFVAQFF.

The rearrangement uses TRBV27 and TRBJ2-7; D possibly corresponds to TRBD1 (6 bases). The CDR3 has 13 residues. V was shortened by 5 bases and J by 2 bases, with 10 bases between the two germline ends. Germline V CDR1 and CDR2: MNHEY, SMNVEV (reference sequence). The chain's CDR3 is CASSPGVPYEQYF. CDR3 DNA sequence: TGTGCCAGCAGTCCAGGGGTCCCCTACGAGCAGTACTTC.

In its sample, this clone was seen once. V gene TRBV18 combines with J gene TRBJ1-4; no clear D gene. The CDR3 is 14 residues long. Trimming pared 0 bases from V and 6 bases from J, leaving 8 bases between. Looked up from germline, CDR1 is KGHSH and CDR2 is LQKENI. CDR3: CASSPPSGYEKLFF. The CDR3 DNA sequence: TGTGCCAGCTCACCACCTTCAGGTTATGAAAAACTGTTTTTT.

V usage is TRBV9 and J usage is TRBJ2-2; TRBD2 might be the D (5 bases). Between the trimmed V and J ends, which lost 4 bases and 0 bases, there was a span of 19 bases. The germline gives CDR1 SGDLS, CDR2 YYNGEE. The CDR3 covers 18 residues. In nucleotides, the CDR3 is TGTGCCAGCAGCTTAAACCCAACTAGGAGCACGAACACCGGGGAGCTGTTTTTT. Protein product: CASSLNPTRSTNTGELFF.

This chain joins TRBV6-2 or TRBV6-3 and TRBJ2-1; D gene ambiguous. There are 11 residues in the CDR3. Germline V gives CDR1 MNHEY, CDR2 SVGEGT. V was trimmed by 5 bases and J by 8 bases, leaving 7 bases between them. In nucleotides, the CDR3 is TGTGCCAGCAGTAATTTCGATGAGCAGTTCTTC. Protein: CASSNFDEQFF.

V gene TRBV10-3 combines with J gene TRBJ1-1; the match to TRBD1 covers 10 bases. CDR3 length equals 14 residues. V lost 6 bases, J lost 0 bases, and 1 base stayed unmatched. Germline CDR1 reads ENHRY; CDR2 reads SYGVKD. The CDR3 here is CAISGTGVNTEAFF. The CDR3 DNA reads as TGTGCCATCAGCGGGACAGGGGTGAACACTGAAGCTTTCTTT.

This chain uses TRBV18 with TRBJ1-5; D is uncertain. Germline V gene sequence: CDR1 KGHSH, CDR2 LQKENI. Trimming removed 4 bases at V and 5 bases at J, with 12 bases between. This CDR3 contains 14 residues. CDR3 nucleotide sequence: TGTGCCAGCTCACAAACCGGCGGGGATCAGCCCCAGCATTTT. This sequence encodes CASSQTGGDQPQHF.

This clone was detected once. The V gene is TRBV7-2, the J gene TRBJ2-1; TRBD2 is a possible D gene (5 bases). CDR1 and CDR2 from the germline V gene are SGHTA and FQGNSA. V was cut by 3 bases and J by 9 bases, with 15 bases left in between. This CDR3 has 14 amino acids. The CDR3, as DNA: TGTGCCAGCAGCTTTACCCCACTAGTCGTTGAGCAGTTCTTC. Amino acids: CASSFTPLVVEQFF.

This clone was seen once. The J gene is TRBJ2-7, the V gene TRBV2; D is possibly TRBD2 (6 bases). V lost 6 bases to trimming and J lost 5 bases, with 26 bases between them. The CDR3 loop spans 17 amino acids. CDR1 and CDR2 from the germline V gene are SNHLY and FYNNEI. The CDR3 DNA reads as TGTGCCAGCAGGTTCCCGGTGGACTATCTCGACGCCCACGAGCAGTACTTC. As protein: CASRFPVDYLDAHEQYF.

The V gene is TRBV21-1, the J gene TRBJ1-4; the DNA was not used to check the table's D call, TRBD1. TRBV21-1 is deemed a pseudogene. The CDR3 loop spans 18 amino acids. The CDR3 here is CASTNYDVKGACNEKLFF. The CDR3 nucleotides read TGTGCCAGCACCAATTATGATGTCAAGGGGGCTTGTAATGAAAAACTGTTTTTT.